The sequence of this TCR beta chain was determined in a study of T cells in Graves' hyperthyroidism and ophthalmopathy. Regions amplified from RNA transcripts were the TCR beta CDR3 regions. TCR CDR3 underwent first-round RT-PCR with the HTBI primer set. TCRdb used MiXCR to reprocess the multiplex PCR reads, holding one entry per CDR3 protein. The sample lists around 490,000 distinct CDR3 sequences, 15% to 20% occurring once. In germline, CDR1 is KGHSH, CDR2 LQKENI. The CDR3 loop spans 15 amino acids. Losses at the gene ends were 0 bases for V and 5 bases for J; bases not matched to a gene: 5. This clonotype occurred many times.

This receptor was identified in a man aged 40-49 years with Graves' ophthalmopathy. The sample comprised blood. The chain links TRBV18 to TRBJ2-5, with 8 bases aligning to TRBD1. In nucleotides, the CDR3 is TGTGCCAGCTCACCACCGGACAGGGAGAGGGAGACCCAGTACTTC. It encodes CASSPPDRERETQYF.